This T cell receptor beta chain was retrieved from a study of cytomegalovirus exposure and HLA in healthy donors. Across the study: In an earlier analysis, 117 million unique TCR beta sequences were found from 150 million to 200 million T cells. Notes on the study in general: Equally common other TCR beta chains were less clonally expanded than HLA-associated ones, a later analysis found. Segments of the TCR beta V type were, in most cases, productive about 90% or about 30% of the time in an earlier analysis. Several of the most significant clusters were apparently associated with common viral pathogens in a later analysis.

The length of the CDR3 is 13 residues. The V end was cut by 3 bases, the J end by 5 bases, with 8 bases between. Germline V gives CDR1 SEHNR, CDR2 FQNEAQ (reference sequence). Both 60 Vbeta primers and 13 Jbeta primers went into the PCR. Measured with immunoSEQ multiplex PCR; TCRdb has only the in-frame clones, and not every one. Seen in this sample are more than 70,000 clones; the ten most common clones hold 1.5%. Comment on this clone: Its specificity is unknown.

Sequencing used PBMCs. The V and J genes are TRBV7-9 and TRBJ2-1, with D possibly matching TRBD1 (6 bases). The TCR comes from a woman aged 55 to 70 in good health and CMV-seronegative. The CDR3: CASSFTGNNEQFF. The DNA for the CDR3 is TGTGCCAGCAGCTTCACAGGGAACAATGAGCAGTTCTTC.